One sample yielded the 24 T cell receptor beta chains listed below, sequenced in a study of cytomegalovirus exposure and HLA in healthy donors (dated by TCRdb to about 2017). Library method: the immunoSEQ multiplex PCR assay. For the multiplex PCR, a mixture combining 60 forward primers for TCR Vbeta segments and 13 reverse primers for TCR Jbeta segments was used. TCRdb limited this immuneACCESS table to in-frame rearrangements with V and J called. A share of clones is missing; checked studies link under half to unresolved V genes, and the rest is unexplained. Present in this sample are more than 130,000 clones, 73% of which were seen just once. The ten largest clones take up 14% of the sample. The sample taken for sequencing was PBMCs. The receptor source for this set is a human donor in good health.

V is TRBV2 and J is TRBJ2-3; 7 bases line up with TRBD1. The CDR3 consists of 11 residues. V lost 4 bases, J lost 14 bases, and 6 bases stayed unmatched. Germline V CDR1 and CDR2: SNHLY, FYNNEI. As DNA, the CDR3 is TGTGCCAGCAGTGTAGGGGGCCCCCTGTATTTT. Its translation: CASSVGGPLYF.

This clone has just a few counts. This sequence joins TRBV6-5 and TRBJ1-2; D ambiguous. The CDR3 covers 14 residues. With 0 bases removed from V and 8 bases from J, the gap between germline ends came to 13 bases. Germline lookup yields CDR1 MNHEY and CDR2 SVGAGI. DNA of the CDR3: TGTGCCAGCAGTTACTCGAATCTTGAGGGCGGCTACACCTTC. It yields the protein CASSYSNLEGGYTF.

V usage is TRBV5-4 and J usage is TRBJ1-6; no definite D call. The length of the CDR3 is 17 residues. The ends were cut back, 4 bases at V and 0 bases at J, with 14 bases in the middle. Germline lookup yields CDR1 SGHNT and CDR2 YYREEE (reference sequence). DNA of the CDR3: TGTGCCAGCAGCCTAAAATATGGGAGCTCCTATAATTCACCCCTCCACTTT. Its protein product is CASSLKYGSSYNSPLHF.

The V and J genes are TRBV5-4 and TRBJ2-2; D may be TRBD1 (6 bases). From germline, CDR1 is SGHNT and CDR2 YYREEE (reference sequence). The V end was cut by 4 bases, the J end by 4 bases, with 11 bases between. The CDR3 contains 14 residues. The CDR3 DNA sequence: TGTGCCAGCAGCCCTCGCAGGGGCACCGGGGAGCTGTTTTTT. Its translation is CASSPRRGTGELFF.

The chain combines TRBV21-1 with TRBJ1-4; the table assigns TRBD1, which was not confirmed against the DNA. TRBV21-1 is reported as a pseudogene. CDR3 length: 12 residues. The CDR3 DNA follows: TGTGCCGGAGACAGGGGGCGTGAAAAACTGTTTTTT. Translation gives CAGDRGREKLFF.

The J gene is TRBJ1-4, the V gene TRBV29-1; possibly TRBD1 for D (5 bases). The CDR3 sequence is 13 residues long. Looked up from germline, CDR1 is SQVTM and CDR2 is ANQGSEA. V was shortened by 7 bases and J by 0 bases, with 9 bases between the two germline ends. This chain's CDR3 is CSGWGATNEKLFF. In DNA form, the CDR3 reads TGCAGCGGATGGGGGGCAACTAATGAAAAACTGTTTTTT.

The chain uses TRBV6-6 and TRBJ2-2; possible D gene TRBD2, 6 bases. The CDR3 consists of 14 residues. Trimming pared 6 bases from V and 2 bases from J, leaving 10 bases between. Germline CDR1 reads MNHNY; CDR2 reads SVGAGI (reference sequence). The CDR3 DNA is TGTGCCAGCAGCCGGGACTTCAACACCGGGGAGCTGTTTTTT. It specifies CASSRDFNTGELFF.

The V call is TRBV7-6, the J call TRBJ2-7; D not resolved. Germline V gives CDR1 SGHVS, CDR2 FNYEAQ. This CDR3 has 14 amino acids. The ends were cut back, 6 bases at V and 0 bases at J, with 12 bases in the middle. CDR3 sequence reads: CASSSQSGSYEQYF. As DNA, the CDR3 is TGTGCCAGCAGTTCTCAGTCTGGCTCCTACGAGCAGTACTTC.

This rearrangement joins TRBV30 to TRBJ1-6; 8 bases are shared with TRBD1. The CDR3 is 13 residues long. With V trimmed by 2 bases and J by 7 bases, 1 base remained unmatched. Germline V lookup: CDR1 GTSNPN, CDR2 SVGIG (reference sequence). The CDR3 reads CAWSRDRNSPLHF. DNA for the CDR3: TGTGCCTGGAGTCGGGACAGGAATTCACCCCTCCACTTT.

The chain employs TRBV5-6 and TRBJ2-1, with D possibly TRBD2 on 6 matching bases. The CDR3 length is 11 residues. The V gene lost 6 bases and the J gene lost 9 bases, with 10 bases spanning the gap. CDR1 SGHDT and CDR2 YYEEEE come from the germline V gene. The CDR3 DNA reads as TGTGCCAGCACCGTGCGGGGTGAGCAGTTCTTC. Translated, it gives CASTVRGEQFF. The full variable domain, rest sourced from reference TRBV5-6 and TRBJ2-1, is DAGVTQSPTHLIKTRGQQVTLRCSPKSGHDTVSWYQQALGQGPQFIFQYYEEEERQRGNFPDRFSGHQFPNYSSELNVNALLLGDSALYLCASTVRGEQFFGPGTRLTVL.

CDR3 sequence reads: CAISETRLAGISTDTQYF. The CDR3, as DNA: TGTGCCATCAGTGAGACTAGACTAGCGGGGATTAGCACAGATACGCAGTATTTT. The chain combines TRBV10-3 with TRBJ2-3; 11 nucleotides match TRBD2. The V segment lost 2 bases and the J segment 0 bases; nucleotides outside the gene matches: 7. The CDR3 length is 18 residues. The germline gives CDR1 ENHRY, CDR2 SYGVKD.

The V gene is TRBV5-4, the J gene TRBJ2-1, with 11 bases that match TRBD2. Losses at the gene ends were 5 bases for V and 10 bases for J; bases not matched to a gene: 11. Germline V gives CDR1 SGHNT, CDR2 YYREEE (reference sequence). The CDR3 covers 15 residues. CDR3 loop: CASSSGLAGPREQFF. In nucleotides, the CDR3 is TGTGCCAGCAGTTCAGGACTAGCGGGTCCCAGGGAGCAGTTCTTC.

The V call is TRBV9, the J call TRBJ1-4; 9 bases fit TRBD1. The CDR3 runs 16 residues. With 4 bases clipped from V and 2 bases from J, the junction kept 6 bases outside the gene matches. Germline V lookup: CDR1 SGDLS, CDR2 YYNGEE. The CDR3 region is CASSSRQGGTNEKLFF. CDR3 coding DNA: TGTGCCAGCAGCTCCCGACAGGGGGGTACTAATGAAAAACTGTTTTTT.

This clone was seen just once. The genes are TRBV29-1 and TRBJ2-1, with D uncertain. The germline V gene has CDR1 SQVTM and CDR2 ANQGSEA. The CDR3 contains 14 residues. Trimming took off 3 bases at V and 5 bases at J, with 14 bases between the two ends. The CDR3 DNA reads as TGCAGCGTTGAGGTAGATCTTGGGCACAATGAGCAGTTCTTC. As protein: CSVEVDLGHNEQFF.

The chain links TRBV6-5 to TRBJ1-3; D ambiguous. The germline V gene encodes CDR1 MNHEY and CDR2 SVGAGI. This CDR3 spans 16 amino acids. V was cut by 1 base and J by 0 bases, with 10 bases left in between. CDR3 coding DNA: TGTGCCAGCAGTTACTACGGGTTCAGCTCTGGAAACACCATATATTTT. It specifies CASSYYGFSSGNTIYF.

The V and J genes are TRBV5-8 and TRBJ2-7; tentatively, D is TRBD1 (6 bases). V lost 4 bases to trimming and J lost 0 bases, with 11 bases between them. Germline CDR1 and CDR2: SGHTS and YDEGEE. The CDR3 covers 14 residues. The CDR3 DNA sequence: TGTGCCAGCAGCGGTCGGGACAACTCCTACGAGCAGTACTTC. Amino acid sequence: CASSGRDNSYEQYF.

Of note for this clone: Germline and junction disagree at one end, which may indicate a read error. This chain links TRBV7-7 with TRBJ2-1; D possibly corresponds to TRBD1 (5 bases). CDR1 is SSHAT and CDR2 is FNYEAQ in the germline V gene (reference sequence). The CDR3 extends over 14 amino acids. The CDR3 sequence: CASSLIDSFNEQFF. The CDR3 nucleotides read TGTGCTAGCAGCTTAATAGACAGTTTCAATGAGCAGTTCTTC.

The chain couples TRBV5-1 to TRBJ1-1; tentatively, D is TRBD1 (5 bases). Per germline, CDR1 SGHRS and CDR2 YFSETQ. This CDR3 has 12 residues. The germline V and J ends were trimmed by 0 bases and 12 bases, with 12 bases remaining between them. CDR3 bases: TGCGCCAGCAGCTTGGCTCGGGGGAATTCTTTCTTT. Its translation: CASSLARGNSFF. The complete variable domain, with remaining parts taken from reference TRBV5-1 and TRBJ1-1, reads KAGVTQTPRYLIKTRGQQVTLSCSPISGHRSVSWYQQTPGQGLQFLFEYFSETQRNKGNFPGRFSGRQFSNSRSEMNVSTLELGDSALYLCASSLARGNSFFGQGTRLTVV.

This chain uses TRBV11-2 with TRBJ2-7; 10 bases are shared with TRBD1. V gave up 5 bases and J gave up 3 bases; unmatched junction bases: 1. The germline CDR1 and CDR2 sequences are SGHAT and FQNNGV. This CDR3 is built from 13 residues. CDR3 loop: CASSRTGGYEQYF. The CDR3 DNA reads TGTGCCAGCAGCCGGACAGGGGGCTACGAGCAGTACTTC.

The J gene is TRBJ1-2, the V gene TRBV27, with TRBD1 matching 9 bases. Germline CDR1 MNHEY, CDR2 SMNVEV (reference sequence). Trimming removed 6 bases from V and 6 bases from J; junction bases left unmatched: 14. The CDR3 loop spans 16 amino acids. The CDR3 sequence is CASRSRRDRVVHGYTF. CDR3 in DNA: TGTGCCAGCAGGTCCCGGCGGGACAGGGTTGTCCATGGCTACACCTTC.

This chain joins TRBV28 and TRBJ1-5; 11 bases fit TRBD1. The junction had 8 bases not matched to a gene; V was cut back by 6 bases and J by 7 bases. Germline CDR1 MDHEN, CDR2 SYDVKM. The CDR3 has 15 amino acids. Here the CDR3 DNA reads TGTGCCAGCAGCCTGGACAGGGGGCGTCGACAGCCCCAGCATTTT. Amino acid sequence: CASSLDRGRRQPQHF.

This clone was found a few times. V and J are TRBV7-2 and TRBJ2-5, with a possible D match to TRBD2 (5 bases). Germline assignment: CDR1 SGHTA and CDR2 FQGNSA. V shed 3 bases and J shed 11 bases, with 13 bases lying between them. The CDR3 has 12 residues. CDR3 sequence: CASSFLPWEQYF. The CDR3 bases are TGTGCCAGCAGCTTCCTACCCTGGGAGCAGTACTTC.

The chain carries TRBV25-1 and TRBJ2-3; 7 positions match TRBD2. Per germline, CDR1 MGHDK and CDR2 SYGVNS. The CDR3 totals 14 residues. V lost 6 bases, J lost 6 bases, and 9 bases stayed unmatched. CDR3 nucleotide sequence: TGTGCCAGCAGAGCCCTAGCGGTCTGGGATACGCAGTATTTT. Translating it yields CASRALAVWDTQYF.

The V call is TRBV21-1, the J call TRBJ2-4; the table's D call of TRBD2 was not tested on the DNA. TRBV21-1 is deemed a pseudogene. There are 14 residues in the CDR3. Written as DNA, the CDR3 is TGTGCCAGCAGCACCCTAGCGGAGGAAAACATTCAGTACTTC. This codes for CASSTLAEENIQYF.